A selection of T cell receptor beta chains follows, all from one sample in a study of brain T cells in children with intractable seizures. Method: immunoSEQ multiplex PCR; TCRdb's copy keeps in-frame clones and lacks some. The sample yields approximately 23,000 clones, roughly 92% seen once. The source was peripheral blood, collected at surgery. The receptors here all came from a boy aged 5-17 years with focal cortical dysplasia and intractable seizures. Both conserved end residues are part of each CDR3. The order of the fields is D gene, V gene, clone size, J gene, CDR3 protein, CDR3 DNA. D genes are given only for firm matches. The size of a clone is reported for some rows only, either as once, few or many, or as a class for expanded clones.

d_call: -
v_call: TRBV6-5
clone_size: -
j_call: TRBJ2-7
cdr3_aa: CASSYGGYGYEQYF
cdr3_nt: TGTGCCAGCAGTTATGGCGGGTACGGGTACGAGCAGTACTTC

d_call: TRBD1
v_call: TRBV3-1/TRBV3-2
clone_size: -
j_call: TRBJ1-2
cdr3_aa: CASSQEAFRGQNYGYTF
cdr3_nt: TGTGCCAGCAGCCAAGAAGCGTTCCGGGGACAGAACTATGGCTACACCTTC

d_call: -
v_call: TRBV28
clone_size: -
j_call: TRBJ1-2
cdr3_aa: CASRGGATNYGYTF
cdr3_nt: TGTGCCAGCAGGGGGGGGGCGACTAACTATGGCTACACCTTC

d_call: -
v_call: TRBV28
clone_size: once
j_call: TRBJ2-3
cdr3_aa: CASSLVGFTDTQYF
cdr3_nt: TGTGCCAGCAGTTTGGTAGGGTTCACAGATACGCAGTATTTT

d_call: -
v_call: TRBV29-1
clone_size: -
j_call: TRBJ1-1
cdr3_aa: CSVEDPPGNTEAFF
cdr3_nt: TGCAGCGTTGAAGACCCACCGGGGAACACTGAAGCTTTCTTT

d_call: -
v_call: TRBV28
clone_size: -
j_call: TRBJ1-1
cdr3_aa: CASRTGVGTEAFF
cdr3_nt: TGTGCCAGTAGGACTGGGGTAGGGACTGAAGCTTTCTTT

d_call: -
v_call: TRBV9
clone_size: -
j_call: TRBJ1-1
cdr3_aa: CASSVDGVEAFF
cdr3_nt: TGTGCCAGCAGCGTAGATGGGGTCGAAGCTTTCTTT

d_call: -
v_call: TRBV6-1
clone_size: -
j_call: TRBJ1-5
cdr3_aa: CASSDRGLYSNQPQHF
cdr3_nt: TGTGCCAGCAGTGACAGGGGACTCTATAGCAATCAGCCCCAGCATTTT

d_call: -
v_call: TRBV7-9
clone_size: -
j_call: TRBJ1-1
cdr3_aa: CASILEGGITEAFF
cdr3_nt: TGTGCCAGCATCCTAGAGGGAGGGATCACTGAAGCTTTCTTT

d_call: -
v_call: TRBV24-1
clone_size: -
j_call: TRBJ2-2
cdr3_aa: CATSDLVGQGSGELFF
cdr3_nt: TGTGCCACCAGTGATTTGGTGGGGCAGGGGTCCGGGGAGCTGTTTTTT

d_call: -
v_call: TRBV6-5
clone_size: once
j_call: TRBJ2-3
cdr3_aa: CASRPHTDTQYF
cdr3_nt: TGTGCCAGCAGACCGCACACAGATACGCAGTATTTT

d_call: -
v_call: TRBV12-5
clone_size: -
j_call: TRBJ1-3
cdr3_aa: CASGSGSGNTIYF
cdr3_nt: TGTGCTAGTGGTTCGGGCTCTGGAAACACCATATATTTT